This T cell receptor (beta chain) emerged from a study of PD-1 blockade in classical Hodgkin lymphoma. Turning to this clone: Its antigen is not known.

General observations from the study: With CD4+ cells, TCR diversity rose significantly by C4D1, but not with CD8+ cells.

Every patient experienced relapse after autologous stem cell transplantation, and brentuximab vedotin exposure varied. Complete response, partial response or progressive disease were the best responses. Only in-frame clones appear in the TCRdb table, and some are missing; sequencing was by immunoSEQ multiplex PCR. This table holds over 25,000 clones, around 70% found once. The material was peripheral blood mononuclear cells (PBMCs), obtained before the second cycle of nivolumab. This receptor was obtained from a human donor with classical Hodgkin lymphoma.

CDR3 amino acids: CASSQIGGNEEDNQPQHF. The CDR3 bases are TGTGCCAGCAGCCAGATCGGGGGGAATGAAGAGGACAATCAGCCCCAGCATTTT. The chain has TRBV5-6 and TRBJ1-5; D might be TRBD1 (5 bases). V dropped 4 bases and J dropped 3 bases, with 23 bases sitting between them. The CDR3 runs 18 residues. Germline CDR1 SGHDT, CDR2 YYEEEE.